The T cell receptor beta chain under discussion was sequenced for a study of blood T cell repertoires in COVID-19 (dated by TCRdb to 2020 to 2021). Study-wide context: The collaborator samples originated in the United States, Italy and Spain and spanned the acute and convalescent phases of COVID-19. Deeply sampled blood TCRbeta repertoires from subjects exposed to, actively infected with, or recovered from COVID-19 were included in the dataset. Samples were obtained from the ongoing ImmuneRACE study (first 160 participants) and from about 1,300 subjects provided by 6 global collaborators. Where available, HLA class I and class II types were obtained from metadata supplied by the sample provider rather than from assay-based typing. Sample metadata almost always included a de-identified subject ID, COVID-19 status, age in years and sex. The repertoires were made available in a free public database intended to serve as a resource for research on the immune response to SARS-CoV-2. The prospective study material was composed of cDNA or gDNA derived from T cells, B-cell-depleted T cells, or PBMCs. The paper as a whole reports these results and caveats: Clinical and demographic metadata were provided uncurated, with the amount varying by source and participant.

The collaborating institutions used their own protocols to collect whole blood in K2EDTA tubes. Collaborator samples were shipped for TCRbeta analysis as frozen whole blood, isolated PBMCs, or DNA extracted from either sample type. Regarding this clone: Its antigen has not been determined. There are no base qualities to consult, and no much larger clone falls within one base.

Cut back by 0 bases and 10 bases, the V and J ends lie 7 bases apart. From the cysteine up to the phenylalanine, the CDR3 has a length of 13 residues. The retained sequence is limited to the CDR3, 39 bases, with the frame set at the first base. The CDR1 and CDR2 encoded by the germline V gene (reference sequence) are LGHDT and YNNKEL. TCRbeta CDR3 regions were amplified from genomic DNA using the immunoSEQ Assay, a bias-controlled multiplex PCR. The published analysis was carried out like this. Nucleated cell counts per sample were estimated from amplification of reference gene primers within the assay. Sequence reads were collapsed and filtered to measure the absolute abundance of every unique TCRbeta CDR3 rearrangement. For each sample, productive Simpson clonality was calculated by taking the square root of Simpson's diversity index across productive rearrangements. Held by TCRdb, this immuneACCESS table contains in-frame sequences only and omits some clones. Under half of the omission traces to an unresolved V gene where checked; the cause of the rest is unknown. The D gene and trimming were derived from the DNA, and the V and J assignments and clone size from that table. The sample has 160,000 or so clones on record, 78% of them singletons. The biggest ten clones account for roughly 14% of the sample.

The source is a woman older than 75 with acute or convalescent COVID-19. The sample comprised peripheral blood. This chain is built from TRBV3-1 (or the pseudogene TRBV3-2) and TRBJ1-6; no D gene can be assigned with confidence. The CDR3 here reads CASSQDTGSPLHF. In nucleotide form, the sequence is TGTGCCAGCAGCCAAGACACGGGGTCACCCCTCCACTTT.